The 20 T cell receptor beta chains reported below all come from one sample, sequenced in a study of T cell responses to AZD1222 COVID-19 vaccine. Profiled with immunoSEQ multiplex PCR; TCRdb holds only in-frame clones, not every one. The table includes about 120,000 clones, under 85% detected once. The starting material was peripheral blood, obtained on day 0 of AZD1222 vaccination. Receptor source: an adult in good health.

This clone was recorded a few times. The chain recombines TRBV4-2 with TRBJ1-1, with D unclear. V shed 0 bases and J shed 1 base, with 6 bases lying between them. CDR1 and CDR2 from the germline V gene are LGHNA and YNFKEQ. There are 14 residues in the CDR3. CDR3: CASSQEAANTEAFF. DNA of the CDR3: TGTGCCAGCAGCCAAGAAGCAGCGAACACTGAAGCTTTCTTT.

This sequence joins TRBV24-1 and TRBJ2-7, with D unclear. From germline, CDR1 is KGHDR and CDR2 SFDVKD. CDR3 length: 11 amino acids. Trimming took off 2 bases at V and 4 bases at J, with 2 bases between the two ends. In DNA, the CDR3 is TGTGCCACCAGTGATTCGTACGAGCAGTACTTC. This gives the protein CATSDSYEQYF.

V gene TRBV6-5 combines with J gene TRBJ1-3; weak D call: TRBD1 (6 bases). The ends were cut back, 7 bases at V and 0 bases at J, with 13 bases in the middle. The CDR3 has 15 residues. CDR1 and CDR2 from the germline V gene are MNHEY and SVGAGI. The CDR3 DNA is TGTGCCAGCATTTGGGGGGCCGTCTCTGGAAACACCATATATTTT. Translating it yields CASIWGAVSGNTIYF.

V gene TRBV11-3 combines with J gene TRBJ2-3; D might be TRBD2 (6 bases). From germline, CDR1 is SGHNT and CDR2 YENEEA. The CDR3 totals 16 residues. V lost 5 bases and J lost 3, with 18 bases in between. The CDR3 bases are TGTGCCAGCAGCCCCACAACTAGCCTTGAGACAGATACGCAGTATTTT. Translation: CASSPTTSLETDTQYF.

The J gene is TRBJ1-1, the V gene TRBV7-2, with D maybe TRBD1 (6 bases). Trimming removed 4 bases at V and 6 bases at J, with 27 bases between. The CDR3 contains 18 residues. Germline assignment: CDR1 SGHTA and CDR2 FQGNSA. DNA of the CDR3: TGTGCCAGCAGCTGGGGGTTGGGGACAATCCAAACCGACGCTGAAGCTTTCTTT. Amino acid sequence: CASSWGLGTIQTDAEAFF.

The V gene is TRBV5-1, the J gene TRBJ1-1, with a possible D match to TRBD1 (5 bases). The CDR3 spans 15 residues. Germline V gives CDR1 SGHRS, CDR2 YFSETQ. The ends were cut back, 0 bases at V and 4 bases at J, with 13 bases in the middle. CDR3 nucleotide sequence: TGCGCCAGCAGCTTGGTTGGAGGGGTGAGCACTGAAGCTTTCTTT. It specifies CASSLVGGVSTEAFF.

This sequence joins TRBV7-8 and TRBJ2-5; 9 bases are shared with TRBD1. The junction had 2 bases not matched to a gene; V was cut back by 1 base and J by 5 bases. The CDR3 is 14 residues long. Germline V gene lookup returns CDR1 SGHVS and CDR2 FQNEAQ. The CDR3 sequence is CASSLDRGRETQYF. The CDR3 bases are TGTGCCAGCAGCTTAGACAGGGGGCGGGAGACCCAGTACTTC.

The chain is built from TRBV7-9 and TRBJ2-3; 10 nucleotides line up with TRBD2. Germline V gene sequence: CDR1 SEHNR, CDR2 FQNEAQ (reference sequence). Losses at the gene ends were 11 bases for V and 1 base for J; bases not matched to a gene: 9. This CDR3 is built from 15 residues. CDR3: CAGEIGTSGTDTQYF. CDR3 DNA: TGTGCCGGAGAGATCGGGACTAGCGGCACAGATACGCAGTATTTT. Looking up the rest from reference TRBV7-9 and TRBJ2-3 gives the full variable domain: DTGVSQNPRHKITKRGQNVTFRCDPISEHNRLYWYRQTLGQGPEFLTYFQNEAQLEKSRLLSDRFSAERPKGSFSTLEIQRTEQGDSAMYLCAGEIGTSGTDTQYFGPGTRLTVL.

This clone was picked up one time. This sequence joins TRBV28 and TRBJ2-7; no firm D call. CDR1 is MDHEN, CDR2 SYDVKM, per germline. V was cut by 5 bases and J by 11 bases, with 22 bases left in between. The CDR3 is made up of 14 amino acids. Here the CDR3 DNA reads TGTGCCAGCAGTCGATCCCCGCCCTCCCCCCCTGAGTACTTC. This translates into CASSRSPPSPPEYF. The full variable domain, completed using reference TRBV28 and TRBJ2-7, is DVKVTQSSRYLVKRTGEKVFLECVQDMDHENMFWYRQDPGLGLRLIYFSYDVKMKEKGDIPEGYSVSREKKERFSLILESASTNQTSMYLCASSRSPPSPPEYFGPGTRLTVT.

The J gene is TRBJ1-1, the V gene TRBV6-6; D is perhaps TRBD1 (6 bases). CDR1 and CDR2 from the germline V gene are MNHNY and SVGAGI (reference sequence). Trimming removed 7 bases from V and 5 bases from J, with 17 bases in between. The CDR3 runs to 14 residues. Here the CDR3 DNA reads TGTGCCAGCACCCAGGGGAGGTTGGGGACTGAAGCTTTCTTT. It encodes CASTQGRLGTEAFF.

V gene TRBV6-2 or TRBV6-3 combines with J gene TRBJ2-5; D is possibly TRBD2 (6 bases). This CDR3 is built from 16 residues. Germline CDR1 and CDR2: MNHEY and SVGEGT. V gave up 2 bases and J gave up 2 bases, with 15 bases separating them. The DNA of the CDR3 is TGTGCCAGCAGTTACAGTTTTCGCGGGATTCAAGAGACCCAGTACTTC. This translates into CASSYSFRGIQETQYF.

V gene TRBV19 combines with J gene TRBJ2-7; no firm D call. This CDR3 is 11 amino acids long. Trimming took 4 bases from V and 2 from J, leaving 3 bases between them. Germline CDR1 LNHDA, CDR2 SQIVND (reference sequence). CDR3 in DNA: TGTGCCAGTAGTAGGGCCTACGAGCAGTACTTC. Translated, it gives CASSRAYEQYF.

The rearrangement links TRBV7-8 to TRBJ1-1; a possible D gene is TRBD1 (5 bases). Deletions cut 5 bases from V and 1 base from J, with 23 bases between. CDR1 SGHVS and CDR2 FQNEAQ come from the germline V gene. CDR3 length: 18 residues. The CDR3 protein is CASSPSRDPLVRNTEAFF. CDR3 DNA: TGTGCCAGCAGCCCCTCTCGGGACCCCTTGGTCCGGAACACTGAAGCTTTCTTT.

J is TRBJ2-3 and V is TRBV18; D ambiguous. Germline values: CDR1 KGHSH, CDR2 LQKENI. V lost 3 bases to trimming and J lost 5 bases, with 12 bases between them. The CDR3 has 14 amino acids. The CDR3, as DNA: TGTGCCAGCTCACCTGACGCAATACGAGATACGCAGTATTTT. As protein: CASSPDAIRDTQYF.

J is TRBJ1-5 and V is TRBV28; the D gene is possibly TRBD1 (6 bases). Germline V gene sequence: CDR1 MDHEN, CDR2 SYDVKM. The CDR3 contains 17 residues. The V end was cut by 5 bases, the J end by 2 bases, with 19 bases between. The CDR3 spells CASSPYSTKGGNQPQHF. Here the CDR3 DNA reads TGTGCCAGCAGTCCCTACAGTACAAAGGGGGGCAATCAGCCCCAGCATTTT.

The V gene is TRBV3-1 (or the pseudogene TRBV3-2), the J gene TRBJ1-2, with D possibly being TRBD1 (5 bases). V was shortened by 1 base and J by 2 bases, with 11 bases between the two germline ends. CDR3 length: 15 residues. Per germline, CDR1 LGHDT and CDR2 YNNKEL (reference sequence). CDR3 residues: CASSQGGTVNYGYTF. The DNA for the CDR3 is TGTGCCAGCAGCCAAGGGGGGACGGTGAACTATGGCTACACCTTC.

This sequence joins TRBV11-3 and TRBJ2-7; perhaps TRBD1 as D (6 bases). Trimming left V 3 bases short and J 3 bases short, with 15 bases between. The V gene's germline CDR1 is SGHNT and CDR2 YENEEA. This CDR3 has 15 amino acids. The CDR3 DNA is TGTGCCAGCAGCTTTGATCGGACAGCGAACTACGAGCAGTACTTC. Its translation is CASSFDRTANYEQYF.

CDR3 residues: CASSQVGLNTEAFF. For the CDR3, the DNA is TGCGCCAGCAGCCAAGTGGGTTTGAACACTGAAGCTTTCTTT. The rearrangement uses TRBV4-1 and TRBJ1-1; no definite D call. The CDR3 loop spans 14 amino acids. Looked up from germline, CDR1 is MGHRA and CDR2 is YSYEKL. V dropped 1 base and J dropped 0 bases, with 6 bases sitting between them.

This clone is a singleton in its sample. This rearrangement joins TRBV6-6 to TRBJ2-3, with D tentatively TRBD2 (7 bases). The germline V and J ends were trimmed by 5 bases and 2 bases, with 14 bases remaining between them. Looked up from germline, CDR1 is MNHNY and CDR2 is SVGAGI (reference sequence). There are 15 residues in the CDR3. The CDR3 DNA reads TGTGCCAGCAGTATTCGAGGGGGGGACACAGATACGCAGTATTTT. Translating it yields CASSIRGGDTDTQYF.

The chain combines TRBV5-6 with TRBJ2-7, with a tentative D call TRBD2 (6 bases). Germline assignment: CDR1 SGHDT and CDR2 YYEEEE. The CDR3 covers 14 residues. The V end lost 9 bases, the J end lost 0 bases, and 16 bases lay between the germline ends. The CDR3 spells CATSLAGNSYEQYF. The CDR3 coding sequence is TGTGCCACCTCCCTGGCGGGAAACTCCTACGAGCAGTACTTC.